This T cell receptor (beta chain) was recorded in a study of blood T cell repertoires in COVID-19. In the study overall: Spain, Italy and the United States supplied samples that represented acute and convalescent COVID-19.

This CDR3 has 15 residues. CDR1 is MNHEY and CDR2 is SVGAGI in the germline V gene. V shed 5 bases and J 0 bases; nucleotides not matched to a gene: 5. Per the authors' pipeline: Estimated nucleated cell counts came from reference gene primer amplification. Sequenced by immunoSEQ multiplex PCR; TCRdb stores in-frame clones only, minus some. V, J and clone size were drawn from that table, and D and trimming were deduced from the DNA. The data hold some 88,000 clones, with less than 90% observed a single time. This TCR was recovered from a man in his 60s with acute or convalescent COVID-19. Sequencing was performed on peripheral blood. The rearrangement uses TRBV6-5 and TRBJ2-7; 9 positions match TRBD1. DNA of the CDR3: TGTGCCAGCAGTCCCGGGACAGGGATCTCCTACGAGCAGTACTTC. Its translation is CASSPGTGISYEQYF.